The 14 T cell receptor beta chains below all came from one sample that was sequenced in a study of blood T cell repertoires in COVID-19. Sequencing was performed with immunoSEQ multiplex PCR; in TCRdb, only in-frame clones are kept and a portion is missing. The table records 70,000 or so clones, 85% of them present only once. The sequencing input was peripheral blood. Receptors were obtained from a woman aged 80 or over with active or convalescent COVID-19.

The rearrangement links TRBV7-6 to TRBJ1-2; 9 bases agree with TRBD1. V dropped 4 bases and J dropped 7; count of bases not matched to a gene: 7. Per germline, CDR1 SGHVS and CDR2 FNYEAQ. The CDR3 is 14 residues long. The CDR3, as DNA: TGTGCCAGCAGCTCAGGGACAGGGCTTGCTGGCTACACCTTC. Amino acids: CASSSGTGLAGYTF. The full variable domain, with the rest looked up from reference TRBV7-6 and TRBJ1-2, is GAGVSQSPRYKVTKRGQDVALRCDPISGHVSLYWYRQALGQGPEFLTYFNYEAQQDKSGLPNDRFSAERPEGSISTLTIQRTEQRDSAMYRCASSSGTGLAGYTFGSGTRLTVV.

This rearrangement joins TRBV28 to TRBJ1-5, with a possible D match to TRBD1 (5 bases). This CDR3 has 15 residues. Germline CDR1 reads MDHEN; CDR2 reads SYDVKM. V lost 2 bases and J 2 bases, leaving 10 bases between the germline ends. The CDR3 is CASSLRWGGNQPQHF. The CDR3 coding sequence is TGTGCCAGCAGTTTAAGGTGGGGGGGCAATCAGCCCCAGCATTTT.

The V gene is TRBV10-3, the J gene TRBJ2-7, with D maybe TRBD1 (6 bases). The germline V and J ends were trimmed by 3 bases and 5 bases, with 23 bases remaining between them. Per germline, CDR1 ENHRY and CDR2 SYGVKD. The CDR3 length is 17 residues. The CDR3 DNA reads as TGTGCCATCAGTGATATGGGACACACTCTGAATATGGACGAGCAGTACTTC. This encodes CAISDMGHTLNMDEQYF.

The chain's CDR3 is CASSPLGVRDSYGYTF. CDR3 sequence (DNA): TGTGCCAGCTCTCCCTTAGGGGTTCGGGACAGCTATGGCTACACCTTC. V and J are TRBV18 and TRBJ1-2; 7 bases agree with TRBD1. The CDR3 is 16 residues long. CDR1 and CDR2 from the germline V gene are KGHSH and LQKENI. V lost 6 bases and J lost 4; bases outside the gene matches: 14.

The chain combines TRBV18 with TRBJ1-2; a possible D gene is TRBD1 (6 bases). V was pared by 2 bases and J by 4 bases, with 8 bases between. CDR1 is KGHSH and CDR2 is LQKENI in the germline V gene. This CDR3 has 13 amino acids. CDR3 sequence: CASSPGGLYGYTF. The CDR3 nucleotides read TGTGCCAGCTCACCAGGGGGCCTCTATGGCTACACCTTC.

This clone has only a few counts. The gene calls are TRBV7-2 and TRBJ1-5; 7 positions agree with TRBD1. CDR3 length: 15 amino acids. Germline trimming cut 4 bases from V and 0 bases from J; bases unmatched to any gene: 3. Germline V CDR1 and CDR2: SGHTA, FQGNSA. The DNA for the CDR3 is TGTGCCAGCAGCTCGAGACAGGGTAGCAATCAGCCCCAGCATTTT. This encodes CASSSRQGSNQPQHF.

The chain links TRBV5-8 to TRBJ2-2; D may be TRBD2 (6 bases). The CDR3 covers 17 residues. Trimming stripped 4 bases from V and 0 bases from J, with 16 bases between. Per the germline V gene, CDR1 is SGHTS and CDR2 is YDEGEE. The CDR3 coding sequence is TGTGCCAGCAGCCGACCTTTGAGCGGGTCGAACACCGGGGAGCTGTTTTTT. It yields the protein CASSRPLSGSNTGELFF.

The chain joins TRBV19 to TRBJ1-1, with D tentatively TRBD1 (5 bases). Germline CDR1 LNHDA, CDR2 SQIVND (reference sequence). The CDR3 is 14 residues long. Trimming left V 1 base short and J 1 base short, with 7 bases between. CDR3 region: CASSIGQTNTEAFF. CDR3 nucleotide sequence: TGTGCCAGTAGTATAGGACAGACGAACACTGAAGCTTTCTTT.

The chain links TRBV25-1 to TRBJ1-1, with D perhaps matching TRBD1 (5 bases). The CDR3 extends over 17 amino acids. Trimming shortened V by 2 bases and J by 1 base, and 17 bases separated the two germline ends. The germline V gene has CDR1 MGHDK and CDR2 SYGVNS. This chain's CDR3 is CASSEDRRGRTNTEAFF. The CDR3 DNA sequence: TGTGCCAGCAGTGAAGATCGTAGGGGCCGAACGAACACTGAAGCTTTCTTT.

J is TRBJ2-3 and V is TRBV11-3; 11 nucleotides line up with TRBD2. The V and J ends lost 1 base and 4 bases, in that order; junction bases with no gene match: 1. The CDR3 is 15 residues long. Germline CDR1 and CDR2: SGHNT and YENEEA. CDR3 protein: CASSLGSGGADTQYF. CDR3 in DNA: TGTGCCAGCAGCTTAGGTAGCGGGGGGGCAGATACGCAGTATTTT.

This clone was detected a few times. The chain carries TRBV7-2 and TRBJ1-5; TRBD1 might be the D (6 bases). Trimming shortened V by 2 bases and J by 3 bases, and 8 bases separated the two germline ends. From germline, CDR1 is SGHTA and CDR2 FQGNSA. The CDR3 runs 14 residues. This CDR3 reads CASSLTGINQPQHF. The CDR3 coding sequence is TGTGCCAGCAGCTTAACAGGGATCAATCAGCCCCAGCATTTT.

The chain couples TRBV27 to TRBJ2-7, with TRBD1 matching over 9 bases. CDR1 and CDR2 from the germline V gene are MNHEY and SMNVEV (reference sequence). This CDR3 has 15 residues. J lost 6 bases, V lost 1 base, and 7 bases had no gene match. As DNA, the CDR3 is TGTGCCAGCAGTTTATGGGCGACAGGGGGGGGCGAGCAGTACTTC. It codes for CASSLWATGGGEQYF.

The chain recombines TRBV5-8 with TRBJ1-2; D is perhaps TRBD1 (5 bases). V lost 4 bases and J lost 3, with 13 bases in between. The CDR3 totals 14 residues. In germline, CDR1 is SGHTS, CDR2 YDEGEE. Here the CDR3 DNA reads TGTGCCAGCAGCCTACTTGAGACAGACTATGGCTACACCTTC. Its translation: CASSLLETDYGYTF.

This clone has a handful of counts. The rearrangement uses TRBV7-3 and TRBJ1-1; possibly TRBD1 for D (6 bases). Germline V gives CDR1 SGHTA, CDR2 FQGTGA. This CDR3 has 13 residues. Trimming left V 5 bases short and J 8 bases short, with 15 bases between. As DNA, the CDR3 is TGTGCCAGCAGCGCAAATAAACAGGGCGAAGCTTTCTTT. Translating it yields CASSANKQGEAFF.